The present TCR beta chain was sequenced within a study of blood T cells in healthy people across ages. Findings and limits, study-wide: PBMCs that were unsorted prevented a conclusive naive versus antigen-experienced comparison. Higher diversity and more naive CD4+ cells were features of long-lived donors, compared to aged donors.

This CDR3 comprises 15 residues. Germline V lookup: CDR1 SGHTA, CDR2 FQGNSA. V was trimmed by 0 bases and J by 2 bases, leaving 11 bases between them. With a J-beta primer mix and a sample-barcoded 5' primer, a second PCR ran roughly 6 to 11 cycles. MiXCR was run by TCRdb on the 5' RACE reads, yielding one entry per CDR3 protein. The profile shows fewer than 1,000,000 distinct CDR3 sequences, around 42% of them singletons. As regards this clonotype: Antigen specificity is unknown.

This chain uses TRBV7-2 with TRBJ2-7; D is unresolved. The material sequenced was blood. The sequence was collected from a man in his fifties or sixties in good health. The CDR3 protein is CASSLAWTDPYEQYF. Written as DNA, the CDR3 is TGTGCCAGCAGCTTAGCATGGACGGACCCCTACGAGCAGTACTTC.